This T cell receptor (beta chain) was captured in a study of T cell changes during pregnancy in multiple sclerosis. V lost 4 bases to trimming and J lost 3 bases, with 16 bases between them. The V gene's germline CDR1 is SGHNT and CDR2 YYREEE (reference sequence). CDR3 size: 15 residues. Assay used: immunoSEQ multiplex PCR; TCRdb lists only in-frame clones, some missing. The sample contains about 38,000 clones, 75% to 95% of which appear only once. The V gene is TRBV5-4, the J gene TRBJ1-2; no reliable D call. The clonotype comes from a female donor with multiple sclerosis, enrolled in a pregnancy study. Here the sequenced sample was CD8+ T cells from peripheral blood mononuclear cells, taken after pregnancy. The CDR3 protein is CASSKLKQNHYGYTF. The DNA for the CDR3 is TGTGCCAGCAGCAAACTTAAACAGAACCACTATGGCTACACCTTC. The full variable domain, completed using reference TRBV5-4 and TRBJ1-2, is ETGVTQSPTHLIKTRGQQVTLRCSSQSGHNTVSWYQQALGQGPQFIFQYYREEENGRGNFPPRFSGLQFPNYSSELNVNALELDDSALYLCASSKLKQNHYGYTFGSGTRLTVV.